One and the same sample provided the 32 T cell receptor beta chains below, sequenced in a study of blood T cell repertoires in COVID-19 (dated by TCRdb to between 2020 and 2021). The library was obtained by the immunoSEQ multiplex PCR assay. TCRdb obtained this table from immuneACCESS and retained in-frame rearrangements with V and J assigned. These tables miss some clones; where compared with another copy, unresolved V genes account for less than half of the shortfall, and the remainder is unexplained. Across this sample there are some 350,000 clones, with over 75% seen only once. The ten most abundant clones make up approximately 3.1% of the sample. The sequenced sample consisted of PBMCs or T cells enriched from blood (not recorded which). Receptors originate from a woman aged 30 to 39 who had recovered from COVID-19.

The V and J genes are TRBV27 and TRBJ1-1; 7 positions agree with TRBD1. Unmatched junction bases numbered 6, after V lost 4 bases and J lost 7 bases. This CDR3 is built from 13 residues. Germline CDR1 reads MNHEY; CDR2 reads SMNVEV (reference sequence). CDR3 protein: CASSWEGGGEAFF. The DNA of the CDR3 is TGTGCCAGCAGTTGGGAAGGGGGCGGTGAAGCTTTCTTT.

The CDR3 reads CASSLNLQVNEQYF. The CDR3 DNA is TGTGCCAGCAGCTTAAACCTCCAGGTGAACGAGCAGTACTTC. The rearrangement links TRBV11-3 to TRBJ2-7, with D unresolved. V lost 2 bases to trimming and J lost 5 bases, with 13 bases between them. The germline V gene encodes CDR1 SGHNT and CDR2 YENEEA. The length of the CDR3 is 14 residues.

The genes are TRBV5-1 and TRBJ1-4, with D tentatively TRBD1 (5 bases). V was cut by 4 bases and J by 7 bases, with 20 bases left in between. The germline CDR1 and CDR2 sequences are SGHRS and YFSETQ. The CDR3 spans 16 residues. The CDR3 DNA reads TGCGCCAGCAGCCCAACTGACAGTGGGGGGTTTGAAAAACTGTTTTTT. This codes for CASSPTDSGGFEKLFF.

The chain couples TRBV5-1 to TRBJ2-1; 7 bases are a match to TRBD1. With 3 bases clipped from V and 8 bases from J, the junction kept 11 bases outside the gene matches. The CDR3 contains 15 residues. Germline CDR1 reads SGHRS; CDR2 reads YFSETQ. The CDR3 is CASSWGWTGGDEQFF. As DNA, the CDR3 is TGCGCCAGCAGCTGGGGGTGGACAGGAGGCGATGAGCAGTTCTTC.

J is TRBJ2-4 and V is TRBV4-2, with 8 bases that match TRBD1. CDR1 and CDR2 (germline): LGHNA, YNFKEQ. V lost 4 bases to trimming and J lost 5 bases; unmatched junction nucleotides: 7. The CDR3 loop spans 15 amino acids. The CDR3 is CASSPRQGTENIQYF. The CDR3, as DNA: TGTGCCAGCAGCCCCCGACAGGGGACCGAAAACATTCAGTACTTC.

The V and J genes are TRBV7-2 and TRBJ1-2; 7 bases are a match to TRBD1. Losses at the gene ends were 2 bases for V and 2 bases for J; bases not matched to a gene: 5. The V gene's germline CDR1 is SGHTA and CDR2 FQGNSA. The CDR3 spans 15 residues. This chain's CDR3 is CASSLTGEINYGYTF. CDR3 sequence (DNA): TGTGCCAGCAGCTTAACAGGGGAAATCAACTATGGCTACACCTTC.

V is TRBV19 and J is TRBJ2-7; 9 positions agree with TRBD2. V lost 7 bases and J lost 4; bases outside the gene matches: 14. CDR3 length: 16 residues. Germline V CDR1 and CDR2: LNHDA, SQIVND (reference sequence). The CDR3 is CASTDNRLAGEYEQYF. For the CDR3, the DNA is TGTGCCAGTACCGATAACAGGTTAGCGGGAGAATACGAGCAGTACTTC.

The V gene is TRBV29-1, the J gene TRBJ1-2, with TRBD1 matching over 7 bases. Per the germline V gene, CDR1 is SQVTM and CDR2 is ANQGSEA. V gave up 3 bases and J gave up 1 base; unmatched junction bases: 14. The CDR3 runs 17 residues. The CDR3 nucleotides read TGCAGCGTTGAGGCGCTGCCAGGGACAGAACTTAACTATGGCTACACCTTC. It encodes CSVEALPGTELNYGYTF.

The V and J genes are TRBV27 and TRBJ1-5; the D gene is possibly TRBD1 (5 bases). V lost 4 bases and J lost 0, with 7 bases in between. The CDR3 runs 14 residues. From germline, CDR1 is MNHEY and CDR2 SMNVEV (reference sequence). The DNA for the CDR3 is TGTGCCAGCAGTTCGACAGATAGCAATCAGCCCCAGCATTTT. It is translated as CASSSTDSNQPQHF.

This rearrangement joins TRBV18 to TRBJ1-6; tentatively, D is TRBD1 (5 bases). Trimming shortened V by 0 bases and J by 7 bases, and 16 bases separated the two germline ends. Germline CDR1 and CDR2: KGHSH and LQKENI. CDR3 length equals 17 residues. The CDR3 here is CASSPPSSGMENSPLHF. CDR3 in DNA: TGTGCCAGCTCACCACCTTCGTCAGGGATGGAAAATTCACCCCTCCACTTT.

The chain uses TRBV24-1 and TRBJ2-3; 7 nucleotides align to TRBD1. Germline-derived CDR1 and CDR2 are KGHDR and SFDVKD. The ends lost 4 bases at V and 4 bases at J; junction bases unmatched: 10. The CDR3 has 16 amino acids. The CDR3 here is CATSEPSGGSADTQYF. The CDR3 DNA follows: TGTGCCACCAGTGAGCCGTCAGGGGGATCGGCAGATACGCAGTATTTT.

V and J are TRBV19 and TRBJ2-7, with D possibly matching TRBD1 (5 bases). The germline V gene has CDR1 LNHDA and CDR2 SQIVND (reference sequence). V gave up 2 bases and J gave up 2 bases, with 10 bases separating them. This CDR3 region has 14 residues. The CDR3 loop is CASSIRGSPYEQYF. Written as DNA, the CDR3 is TGTGCCAGTAGTATAAGGGGCAGCCCCTACGAGCAGTACTTC.

About this clone: The junction departs from germline at one end; a sequencing error may be responsible. The chain is built from TRBV18 and TRBJ1-1; a possible D gene is TRBD1 (5 bases). CDR1 and CDR2 (germline): KGHSH, LQKENI. The CDR3 spans 16 residues. CDR3 nucleotide sequence: TGTGCCAGCTCATCACCCTTTAGGGGCATGAACACTGAAGCTTTCTTT. Translated: CASSSPFRGMNTEAFF. The full variable domain, its missing parts supplied by reference TRBV18 and TRBJ1-1, is NAGVMQNPRHLVRRRGQEARLRCSPMKGHSHVYWYRQLPEEGLKFMVYLQKENIIDESGMPKERFSAEFPKEGPSILRIQQVVRGDSAAYFCASSSPFRGMNTEAFFGQGTRLTVV.

The chain couples TRBV19 to TRBJ2-3, with 11 bases fitting TRBD2. The V and J ends lost 1 base and 5 bases, in that order; junction bases with no gene match: 8. CDR1 and CDR2 from the germline V gene are LNHDA and SQIVND (reference sequence). This CDR3 has 17 residues. CDR3 sequence: CASSIGPSGGSIDTQYF. The CDR3, as DNA: TGTGCCAGTAGTATAGGTCCTAGCGGGGGGTCTATAGATACGCAGTATTTT.

The chain links TRBV18 to TRBJ1-4; D not certain. The germline V gene has CDR1 KGHSH and CDR2 LQKENI. The CDR3 loop spans 16 amino acids. Trimming cost V 1 base and J 0 bases, with 9 bases left between them. CDR3 sequence: CASSPRSSATNEKLFF. The CDR3 region has the DNA TGTGCCAGCTCACCACGGAGCAGTGCAACTAATGAAAAACTGTTTTTT.

The chain has TRBV6-5 and TRBJ2-2; D gene unclear. Trimming took off 6 bases at V and 0 bases at J, with 5 bases between the two ends. The CDR3 contains 13 residues. Germline V gene sequence: CDR1 MNHEY, CDR2 SVGAGI. CDR3 DNA: TGTGCCAGCAGGGAGACGAACACCGGGGAGCTGTTTTTT. As protein: CASRETNTGELFF.

The J gene is TRBJ2-3, the V gene TRBV5-4; 11 bases align to TRBD1. The CDR3 is 17 residues long. The trim removed 0 bases at V and 0 bases at J, leaving 3 bases unmatched. Germline CDR1 and CDR2: SGHNT and YYREEE (reference sequence). The CDR3 loop is CASSLDWTGGSTDTQYF. In DNA form, the CDR3 reads TGTGCCAGCAGCTTGGACTGGACAGGGGGCAGCACAGATACGCAGTATTTT.

The rearrangement links TRBV27 to TRBJ1-6; possibly TRBD1 for D (6 bases). The CDR3 contains 15 residues. Trimming cost V 5 bases and J 7 bases, with 15 bases left between them. Germline-derived CDR1 and CDR2 are MNHEY and SMNVEV (reference sequence). The CDR3 spells CASSPGTGFNSPLHF. CDR3 nucleotides: TGTGCCAGCAGTCCGGGAACAGGGTTCAATTCACCCCTCCACTTT.

V usage is TRBV7-2 and J usage is TRBJ2-3, with TRBD2 as a possible D gene (5 bases). V shed 1 base and J shed 3 bases, with 14 bases lying between them. Germline assignment: CDR1 SGHTA and CDR2 FQGNSA. This CDR3 region has 16 residues. CDR3 bases: TGTGCCAGCAGCTTAGTGTATGGGCTAGCAACAGATACGCAGTATTTT. Its protein product is CASSLVYGLATDTQYF.

V is TRBV29-1 and J is TRBJ2-7; 10 positions agree with TRBD1. Germline loops: CDR1 SQVTM, CDR2 ANQGSEA. The J segment lost 3 bases and the V segment lost 4 bases, leaving 6 bases of the junction unmatched. This CDR3 region has 14 residues. The CDR3 nucleotides read TGCAGCGTTGGGGTAGGACAGGGGGTCTACGAGCAGTACTTC. Its translation is CSVGVGQGVYEQYF.

The chain uses TRBV4-1 and TRBJ1-1, with D tentatively TRBD1 (5 bases). The CDR3 is made up of 15 amino acids. Trimming took 0 bases from V and 4 from J, leaving 12 bases between them. Germline CDR1 reads MGHRA; CDR2 reads YSYEKL. The CDR3 sequence: CASSQDDWGGTEAFF. CDR3 coding DNA: TGCGCCAGCAGCCAAGATGATTGGGGGGGCACTGAAGCTTTCTTT.

The rearrangement links TRBV24-1 to TRBJ1-2, with D unclear. Germline V gene sequence: CDR1 KGHDR, CDR2 SFDVKD. This CDR3 comprises 12 residues. V dropped 5 bases and J dropped 2 bases, with 5 bases sitting between them. The CDR3 region is CATSAQNYGYTF. The DNA of the CDR3 is TGTGCCACCAGTGCCCAGAACTATGGCTACACCTTC.

The chain recombines TRBV28 with TRBJ1-2; D is perhaps TRBD1 (5 bases). This CDR3 is built from 12 residues. V lost 5 bases and J lost 4, with 8 bases in between. The germline V gene has CDR1 MDHEN and CDR2 SYDVKM. DNA of the CDR3: TGTGCCAGCAGTGCAGGGCGCTATGGCTACACCTTC. It translates to CASSAGRYGYTF.

The genes are TRBV11-2 and TRBJ2-1, with a possible D match to TRBD2 (6 bases). The CDR3 runs 16 residues. Germline V lookup: CDR1 SGHAT, CDR2 FQNNGV. Trimming removed 1 base at V and 0 bases at J, with 10 bases between. The CDR3 protein is CASSLVSGVSYNEQFF. CDR3 DNA: TGTGCCAGCAGCTTAGTGTCGGGAGTCTCCTACAATGAGCAGTTCTTC.

The gene calls are TRBV4-1 and TRBJ2-1, with 8 bases aligning to TRBD2. The V gene end was trimmed by 8 bases and the J gene end by 5 bases; junction bases not matched to a gene: 8. Germline V gene data show CDR1 as MGHRA and CDR2 as YSYEKL. The CDR3 has 14 amino acids. Here the CDR3 DNA reads TGCGCCAGCCGGCCGGGGGGGGCCCACAATGAGCAGTTCTTC. This sequence encodes CASRPGGAHNEQFF.

This rearrangement joins TRBV19 to TRBJ1-5, with 7 bases aligning to TRBD1. Germline CDR1 reads LNHDA; CDR2 reads SQIVND (reference sequence). Trimming took 5 bases from V and 6 from J; bases not matched to a gene: 4. The CDR3 is 13 residues long. CDR3 region: CASSAWTGQPQHF. CDR3 sequence (DNA): TGTGCCAGTAGTGCTTGGACAGGTCAGCCCCAGCATTTT.

Concerning this clone: Other DNA sequences in the sample encode the same CDR3. The J gene is TRBJ2-7, the V gene TRBV7-9, with a possible D match to TRBD1 (6 bases). Germline CDR1 is SEHNR and CDR2 is FQNEAQ (reference sequence). Trimming pared 2 bases from V and 0 bases from J, leaving 8 bases between. There are 14 residues in the CDR3. The CDR3 reads CASSLSGVSYEQYF. In DNA, the CDR3 is TGTGCCAGCAGCTTATCAGGGGTCTCCTACGAGCAGTACTTC.

The chain joins TRBV24-1 to TRBJ1-2; 9 bases align to TRBD1. The germline V gene has CDR1 KGHDR and CDR2 SFDVKD. The CDR3 is 15 residues long. V gave up 3 bases and J gave up 8 bases; unmatched junction bases: 9. CDR3 amino acids: CATSDPGQGKEGYTF. DNA for the CDR3: TGTGCCACCAGTGATCCGGGACAGGGTAAGGAAGGCTACACCTTC.

The chain uses TRBV6-2 or TRBV6-3 and TRBJ2-7; 11 bases align to TRBD1. Germline V gives CDR1 MNHEY, CDR2 SVGEGT. The CDR3 is 14 residues long. J gave up 6 bases and V 4 bases, and 5 bases lay outside the gene matches. This CDR3 reads CASSFRTGGSEQYF. The CDR3 nucleotides are TGTGCCAGCAGTTTTCGGACAGGGGGCTCCGAGCAGTACTTC.

J is TRBJ2-1 and V is TRBV5-6, with 7 positions matching TRBD2. CDR1 is SGHDT, CDR2 YYEEEE, per germline. With 0 bases clipped from V and 4 bases from J, the junction kept 10 bases outside the gene matches. The CDR3 is 17 residues long. The CDR3 protein is CASSLAGVLADYNEQFF. The CDR3 DNA reads TGTGCCAGCAGCTTGGCGGGTGTGCTAGCGGATTACAATGAGCAGTTCTTC.

The chain links TRBV6-1 to TRBJ1-2, with D possibly being TRBD1 (5 bases). V was cut by 1 base and J by 5 bases, with 5 bases left in between. The CDR3 contains 12 residues. From germline, CDR1 is MNHNS and CDR2 SASEGT. In DNA form, the CDR3 reads TGTGCCAGCAGTGAAGAGGGGTATGGCTACACCTTC. Translation: CASSEEGYGYTF.

The chain uses TRBV24-1 and TRBJ1-5; 8 bases fit TRBD1. This CDR3 has 15 residues. CDR1 is KGHDR, CDR2 SFDVKD, per germline. J lost 7 bases, V lost 12 bases, and 16 bases had no gene match. The CDR3 loop reads CAPNRPSGGEQPQHF. The CDR3, as DNA: TGTGCCCCAAACCGCCCGTCAGGGGGCGAACAGCCCCAGCATTTT.